The sequence of this T cell receptor beta chain was determined in a study of T cell clusters in autoimmune cytopenias. TRB amplification used roughly 250 ng of peripheral blood genomic DNA. The CDR3 loop spans 18 amino acids. The V gene's germline CDR1 is MNHEY and CDR2 SMNVEV (reference sequence). Multiplex touch-down PCR amplified TRB using TRB-A and TRB-B pools in one tube. With the multiplex PCR reads reprocessed, TCRdb shows one record per CDR3 protein and no DNA. The listing records roughly 8,200 distinct CDR3 sequences. The TCR sequence derives from a human donor with an autoimmune cytopenia or autoimmune hepatitis (not recorded which). Sequenced: peripheral blood. V and J are TRBV27 and TRBJ2-1; the TCRdb call, TRBD2, lacks DNA for checking. CDR3 region: CASSLWAGTSATYNEQFF.